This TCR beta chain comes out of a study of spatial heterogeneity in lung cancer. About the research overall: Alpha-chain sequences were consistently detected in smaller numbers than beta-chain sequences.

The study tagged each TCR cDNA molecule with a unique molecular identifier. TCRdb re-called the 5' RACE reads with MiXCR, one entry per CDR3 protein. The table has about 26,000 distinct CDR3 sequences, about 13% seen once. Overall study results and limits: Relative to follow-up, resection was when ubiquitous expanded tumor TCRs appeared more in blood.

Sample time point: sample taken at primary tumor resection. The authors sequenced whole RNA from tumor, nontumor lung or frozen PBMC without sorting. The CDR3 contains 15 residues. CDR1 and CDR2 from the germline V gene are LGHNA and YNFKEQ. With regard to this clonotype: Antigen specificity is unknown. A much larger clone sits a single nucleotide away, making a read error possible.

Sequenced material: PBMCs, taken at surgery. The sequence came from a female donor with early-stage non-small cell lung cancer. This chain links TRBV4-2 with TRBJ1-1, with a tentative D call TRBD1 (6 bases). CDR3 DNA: TGTGCCAGGAGCCAAAGACAGGCCATGAACACTGAAGCTTTCTTT. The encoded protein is CARSQRQAMNTEAFF.